This T cell receptor beta chain was sequenced for a study of T cell repertoires and HLA-DP antigens (dated by TCRdb to 2017 to 2018). About the full investigation: An in vitro model of CD4+ T cell alloreactivity against allogeneic HLA-DP presented by transduced HeLa cells was used in the study. The two alloantigens modelled structurally similar versus dissimilar alloantigens, differing from self at one and about ten peptide-binding groove amino acids, respectively. The three donors were two male and one female, with ages ranging from the 18-to-29 to the 60-to-69 age band. On average, approximately 220 ng of DNA went in for sorted CD137+CD4+ samples, versus about 1,100 ng for pre-culture CD4+ samples.

Concerning this clone: Its recognized antigen is unknown. Base qualities are not provided; no much larger clone lies one nucleotide away.

Here is what the overall study found, with its caveats: The study was limited by having just a few donors, by relying on a non-physiological HeLa antigen-presenting system, and by using total CD4+ cells as responders. Clones undetected before culture had an average cumulative frequency of 36.3% against one allele and roughly 50% against the other. Sorted CD137+ cells showed similar clonality against both alloantigens, at around 0.36, which was much higher than the approximately 0.036 seen in pre-culture samples. Separate analysis of naive and memory CD4+ repertoires was not performed.

The immunoSEQ multiplex PCR, with forward primers for 54 TRBV segments and reverse primers for 13 TRBJ segments, was used to amplify TCRB CDR3 regions. Deep resolution, with a target of 150,000 to 200,000 T cell genomes, was applied to the sequencing of pre-culture CD4+ samples. Sequencing of amplicons was performed on an Illumina HiSeq System, and 87 bp reads covering the CDR3 were generated. The original methods were these. PCR and sequencing errors in the reads were corrected, and alignment to IMGT reference sequences was used to define CDR3 regions. Synthetic template pools were used to estimate counts of templates and unique rearrangements. Clonality was computed by subtracting Pielou's evenness from 1. Richness was estimated with the Daley-Smith estimator. Repertoire overlap was measured with Morisita's index. Clones present in cultured samples but not detected in the pre-culture repertoire of the same donor were defined as low-abundance clones. TCRdb took over this immuneACCESS table, retaining in-frame rearrangements with V and J assigned. Such tables are incomplete; in checked studies, under half of the missing clones stem from an unresolved V gene, and the remainder is unexplained. V, J and clone size were drawn from that table, and D and trimming were deduced from the DNA. Here the sample has some 110,000 clones; 80% to 95% occur a single time. Less than 0.35% of the sample belongs to the ten largest clones.

Magnetic bead negative selection was used to isolate untouched CD4+ T cells from Ficoll-separated PBMC, with an average purity of approximately 98%. Untouched CD4+ T cells were isolated from Ficoll-separated PBMC with magnetic beads, reaching about 97.7% purity with negligible CD8+ contamination. Donors were a few healthy blood donors whose buffy coats supplied peripheral blood mononuclear cells. CMV seronegative status was shared by all three donors. Genomic DNA was extracted with the DNeasy Blood & Tissue Kit. TCRB sequencing was performed on genomic DNA from sorted CD137+CD4+ cells and pre-culture CD4+ baseline samples from each subject. Sequencing input: CD4+ T cells from PBMCs. The clonotype comes from a young woman in good health and CMV-seronegative.

The CDR3 is CASSLAGAPYEQYF. Here is the DNA: TGTGCCAGCTCCTTAGCGGGAGCCCCCTACGAGCAGTACTTC. The rearranged segments are TRBV18 and TRBJ2-7; TRBD2 aligns with 9 central bases. CDR3 length: 14 amino acids, cysteine to phenylalanine. Solely the CDR3 DNA is kept, with 42 bases framed from the first base. CDR1 KGHSH and CDR2 LQKENI were looked up in the germline V gene. Trimming takes 6 bases off V and 2 bases off J; junction bases not matched to a gene: 5.